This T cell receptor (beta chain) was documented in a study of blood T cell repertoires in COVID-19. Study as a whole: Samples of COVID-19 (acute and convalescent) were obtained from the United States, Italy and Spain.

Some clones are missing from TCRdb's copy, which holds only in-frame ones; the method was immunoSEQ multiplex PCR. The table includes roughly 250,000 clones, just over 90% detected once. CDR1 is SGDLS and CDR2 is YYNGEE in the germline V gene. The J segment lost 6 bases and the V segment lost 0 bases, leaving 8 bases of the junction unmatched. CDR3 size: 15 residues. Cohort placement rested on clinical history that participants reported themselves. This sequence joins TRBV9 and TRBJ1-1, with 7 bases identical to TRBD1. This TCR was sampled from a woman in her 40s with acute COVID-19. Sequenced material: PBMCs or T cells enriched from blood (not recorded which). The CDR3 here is CASSVGDVQGAEAFF. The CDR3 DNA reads TGTGCCAGCAGCGTAGGGGACGTCCAGGGGGCTGAAGCTTTCTTT. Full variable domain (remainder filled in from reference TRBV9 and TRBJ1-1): DSGVTQTPKHLITATGQRVTLRCSPRSGDLSVYWYQQSLDQGLQFLIQYYNGEERAKGNILERFSAQQFPDLHSELNLSSLELGDSALYFCASSVGDVQGAEAFFGQGTRLTVV.